What follows are 32 T cell receptor beta chains derived from one specimen sequenced in a study of cytotoxic CD8 clonotypes in ibrutinib-treated CLL. TCRdb keeps only in-frame clones here, not all; method: immunoSEQ multiplex PCR. The sample shows about 330,000 clones, about 64% of them seen only once. The material sequenced was PBMCs, taken after 36 months of ibrutinib treatment. The receptors were gathered from a human donor with chronic lymphocytic leukemia.

The V call is TRBV7-9, the J call TRBJ1-4; D not certain. V was clipped by 6 bases and J by 2 bases, with 13 bases between them. Germline V gives CDR1 SEHNR, CDR2 FQNEAQ (reference sequence). The CDR3 contains 15 residues. CDR3 in DNA: TGTGCCAGCAGTCCCCGCCCCATGACTAATGAAAAACTGTTTTTT. As protein: CASSPRPMTNEKLFF.

This clone was detected a few times. The genes are TRBV11-3 and TRBJ2-4; D is possibly TRBD1 (5 bases). Germline CDR1 SGHNT, CDR2 YENEEA. Trimming stripped 4 bases from V and 7 bases from J, with 11 bases between. The CDR3 is 13 amino acids. DNA of the CDR3: TGTGCCAGCAGCTCGGACACTTTTAACATTCAGTACTTC. Protein: CASSSDTFNIQYF.

The V and J genes are TRBV23-1 and TRBJ1-1; no clear D gene. TRBV23-1 is recorded as an ORF, its role being uncertain. The ends were cut back, 1 base at V and 6 bases at J, with 12 bases in the middle. The CDR3 runs 14 residues. The CDR3 sequence: CASSQLWVNAEAFF. The DNA of the CDR3 is TGCGCCAGCAGTCAATTGTGGGTTAATGCTGAAGCTTTCTTT.

The chain employs TRBV19 and TRBJ1-5; 7 bases line up with TRBD1. V shed 4 bases, J shed 1 base, and the junction held 4 bases outside the gene matches. Per germline, CDR1 LNHDA and CDR2 SQIVND (reference sequence). This CDR3 is built from 15 residues. The DNA of the CDR3 is TGTGCCAGTAGTAGGACAGGCTCGAGCAATCAGCCCCAGCATTTT. Protein product: CASSRTGSSNQPQHF.

The V gene is TRBV4-1, the J gene TRBJ2-7; TRBD1 aligns across 7 bases. The CDR3 is 16 residues long. The V gene's germline CDR1 is MGHRA and CDR2 YSYEKL. The V gene end was trimmed by 1 base and the J gene end by 0 bases; junction bases not matched to a gene: 6. The CDR3 DNA is TGCGCCAGCAGCCAAGCCGGACGGACAGGCTCCTACGAGCAGTACTTC. Translating it yields CASSQAGRTGSYEQYF.

The chain employs TRBV6-5 and TRBJ2-5; 7 positions agree with TRBD2. Germline assignment: CDR1 MNHEY and CDR2 SVGAGI. CDR3 length: 15 residues. The V gene end was trimmed by 1 base and the J gene end by 0 bases; junction bases not matched to a gene: 2. The CDR3 sequence: CASSYWEGNQETQYF. The CDR3 DNA reads as TGTGCCAGCAGTTACTGGGAGGGGAACCAAGAGACCCAGTACTTC.

This sequence joins TRBV7-2 and TRBJ2-1; TRBD1 aligns across 10 bases. Per germline, CDR1 SGHTA and CDR2 FQGNSA. This CDR3 is built from 15 residues. Germline trimming cut 4 bases from V and 6 bases from J; bases unmatched to any gene: 6. CDR3 sequence reads: CASSSSGTGVNEQFF. The CDR3 bases are TGTGCCAGCAGCTCGTCCGGGACAGGGGTCAATGAGCAGTTCTTC.

The table lists this clone with a count of one. The chain recombines TRBV19 with TRBJ2-7; TRBD1 matches at 10 bases. The V and J ends lost 6 bases and 4 bases, in that order; junction bases with no gene match: 9. This CDR3 has 15 amino acids. Germline V gene lookup returns CDR1 LNHDA and CDR2 SQIVND (reference sequence). CDR3 protein: CASSQTGGTWYEQYF. CDR3 nucleotide sequence: TGTGCCAGTAGCCAGACAGGGGGCACCTGGTACGAGCAGTACTTC.

This clone was observed a single time. One end of the junction does not line up with germline, which may come from a read error. The rearrangement uses TRBV28 and TRBJ2-5, with D possibly TRBD2 on 7 matching bases. The CDR3 loop spans 17 amino acids. Germline CDR1 reads MDHEN; CDR2 reads SYDVKM. CDR3 DNA: TGTGCCAGCAGTTTTTCGGGGGGCGGCCGATACCAACAGACCCAGTACTTC. Translated, it gives CASSFSGGGRYQQTQYF.

The V call is TRBV4-1, the J call TRBJ2-7, with 12 bases matching TRBD2. The germline V gene encodes CDR1 MGHRA and CDR2 YSYEKL. This CDR3 spans 16 amino acids. V shed 1 base and J 4 bases; nucleotides not matched to a gene: 5. The DNA of the CDR3 is TGCGCCAGCAGCCAAGTCGCGCTAGCGGGGGGGTACGAGCAGTACTTC. Translated: CASSQVALAGGYEQYF.

The J gene is TRBJ1-6, the V gene TRBV11-2, with a possible D match to TRBD1 (5 bases). Looked up from germline, CDR1 is SGHAT and CDR2 is FQNNGV. This CDR3 is built from 17 residues. V was trimmed by 4 bases and J by 6 bases, leaving 19 bases between them. CDR3 region: CASSSYRRGRRNSPLHF. DNA for the CDR3: TGTGCCAGCAGCTCGTATCGAAGGGGTAGGCGTAATTCACCCCTCCACTTT. The full variable domain, rest sourced from reference TRBV11-2 and TRBJ1-6, is EAGVAQSPRYKIIEKRQSVAFWCNPISGHATLYWYQQILGQGPKLLIQFQNNGVVDDSQLPKDRFSAERLKGVDSTLKIQPAKLEDSAVYLCASSSYRRGRRNSPLHFGNGTRLTVT.

The rearrangement uses TRBV2 and TRBJ2-3; 7 nucleotides agree with TRBD1. Unmatched junction bases numbered 18, after V lost 7 bases and J lost 5 bases. The CDR3 totals 17 residues. Germline loops: CDR1 SNHLY, CDR2 FYNNEI. The CDR3 coding sequence is TGTGCCAGCACTTTTGGGACAGCGACCTTCGAGGAAGATACGCAGTATTTT. Translating gives CASTFGTATFEEDTQYF.

The chain carries TRBV19 and TRBJ1-2, with D perhaps matching TRBD1 (5 bases). The germline gives CDR1 LNHDA, CDR2 SQIVND (reference sequence). The length of the CDR3 is 14 residues. With 6 bases removed from V and 6 bases from J, the gap between germline ends came to 17 bases. CDR3 in amino acids: CASRAGRGYHGYTF. CDR3 nucleotide sequence: TGTGCCAGTAGGGCGGGGAGGGGATATCATGGCTACACCTTC.

Here the CDR3 reads CASSSQDRGTGELFF. The CDR3 bases are TGTGCCAGCAGCTCCCAGGACAGGGGGACCGGGGAGCTGTTTTTT. The J gene is TRBJ2-2, the V gene TRBV7-3; 10 nucleotides line up with TRBD1. In germline, CDR1 is SGHTA, CDR2 FQGTGA. This CDR3 comprises 15 residues. With 4 bases clipped from V and 5 bases from J, the junction kept 4 bases outside the gene matches.

This clone was recorded a few times. V usage is TRBV6-5 and J usage is TRBJ2-7, with TRBD1 matching over 7 bases. The CDR3 contains 16 residues. Losses at the gene ends were 2 bases for V and 2 bases for J; bases not matched to a gene: 9. Germline assignment: CDR1 MNHEY and CDR2 SVGAGI. Here the CDR3 DNA reads TGTGCCAGCAGTTACGCCCCACTGGGACAGACCTACGAGCAGTACTTC. Translated: CASSYAPLGQTYEQYF.

V is TRBV12-5 and J is TRBJ2-4, with D possibly TRBD1 on 5 matching bases. Trimming cost V 0 bases and J 0 bases, with 15 bases left between them. There are 18 residues in the CDR3. Per the germline V gene, CDR1 is LGHNT and CDR2 is FRNRAP. CDR3 in amino acids: CASGLVRSGREAKNIQYF. The CDR3, as DNA: TGTGCTAGTGGTTTGGTACGTTCGGGCAGGGAAGCCAAAAACATTCAGTACTTC.

The V and J genes are TRBV7-6 and TRBJ2-3; 9 positions match TRBD2. Germline-derived CDR1 and CDR2 are SGHVS and FNYEAQ. This CDR3 has 16 residues. The trim removed 7 bases at V and 1 base at J, leaving 9 bases unmatched. The CDR3 region is CASTRASGTCTDTQYF. The CDR3 nucleotides are TGTGCCAGCACTAGGGCTAGCGGGACTTGCACAGATACGCAGTATTTT. Full variable domain (remainder filled in from reference TRBV7-6 and TRBJ2-3): GAGVSQSPRYKVTKRGQDVALRCDPISGHVSLYWYRQALGQGPEFLTYFNYEAQQDKSGLPNDRFSAERPEGSISTLTIQRTEQRDSAMYRCASTRASGTCTDTQYFGPGTRLTVL.

This chain links TRBV5-8 with TRBJ1-1; the D is unclear. The CDR3 has 12 residues. Trimming stripped 4 bases from V and 9 bases from J, with 13 bases between. Germline V gene data show CDR1 as SGHTS and CDR2 as YDEGEE. DNA for the CDR3: TGTGCCAGCAGCCTATCGCGTTCGCAAGCTTTCTTT. This codes for CASSLSRSQAFF. The variable domain in full, with the rest retrieved from reference TRBV5-8 and TRBJ1-1, is EAGVTQSPTHLIKTRGQQATLRCSPISGHTSVYWYQQALGLGLQFLLWYDEGEERNRGNFPPRFSGRQFPNYSSELNVNALELEDSALYLCASSLSRSQAFFGQGTRLTVV.

The genes are TRBV2 and TRBJ2-7; D ambiguous. Trimming stripped 0 bases from V and 6 bases from J, with 6 bases between. The CDR3 length is 12 residues. Germline V lookup: CDR1 SNHLY, CDR2 FYNNEI. The CDR3 loop reads CASSEALREQYF. The DNA for the CDR3 is TGTGCCAGCAGTGAAGCCCTCCGCGAGCAGTACTTC. The full variable domain, its missing parts supplied by reference TRBV2 and TRBJ2-7, is EPEVTQTPSHQVTQMGQEVILRCVPISNHLYFYWYRQILGQKVEFLVSFYNNEISEKSEIFDDQFSVERPDGSNFTLKIRSTKLEDSAMYFCASSEALREQYFGPGTRLTVT.

The rearrangement links TRBV19 to TRBJ2-7, with TRBD1 matching over 8 bases. The length of the CDR3 is 15 residues. J lost 3 bases, V lost 5 bases, and 9 bases had no gene match. Germline CDR1 is LNHDA and CDR2 is SQIVND (reference sequence). This chain's CDR3 is CASSPLGGTGYEQYF. The CDR3 bases are TGTGCCAGTAGTCCTCTCGGCGGGACAGGCTACGAGCAGTACTTC.

The chain carries TRBV20-1 and TRBJ2-5, with D unclear. This CDR3 has 11 residues. Germline V lookup: CDR1 DFQATT, CDR2 SNEGSKA (reference sequence). Between the trimmed V and J ends, which lost 5 bases and 4 bases, there was a span of 8 bases. In DNA form, the CDR3 reads TGCAGTGCTCTATCCCGAGAGACCCAGTACTTC. Protein: CSALSRETQYF.

V and J are TRBV19 and TRBJ2-7; 9 bases fit TRBD1. This CDR3 contains 16 residues. Germline V gene data show CDR1 as LNHDA and CDR2 as SQIVND (reference sequence). The V gene end was trimmed by 5 bases and the J gene end by 4 bases; junction bases not matched to a gene: 12. CDR3 sequence: CASSLYPGQGTYEQYF. The CDR3 region has the DNA TGTGCCAGTAGTCTTTATCCGGGACAGGGAACGTACGAGCAGTACTTC.

This rearrangement joins TRBV5-1 to TRBJ1-5; TRBD1 might be the D (5 bases). Germline CDR1 reads SGHRS; CDR2 reads YFSETQ. CDR3 length equals 14 residues. V shed 4 bases and J shed 4 bases, with 12 bases lying between them. CDR3 region: CASSRDGANQPQHF. In nucleotides, the CDR3 is TGCGCCAGCAGCCGGGACGGGGCAAATCAGCCCCAGCATTTT.

This clone was counted only a few times. The rearrangement joins TRBV2 to TRBJ2-7; D is ambiguous. V was shortened by 11 bases and J by 4 bases, with 15 bases between the two germline ends. The CDR3 is 12 amino acids. The germline V gene has CDR1 SNHLY and CDR2 FYNNEI. DNA of the CDR3: TGTGCCCCGGCACCCCGTCTTTACGAGCAGTACTTC. This encodes CAPAPRLYEQYF.

This clone was seen once. V usage is TRBV7-6 and J usage is TRBJ2-7, with D tentatively TRBD1 (5 bases). CDR3 length: 14 residues. The V end was cut by 5 bases, the J end by 0 bases, with 11 bases between. In germline, CDR1 is SGHVS, CDR2 FNYEAQ. The CDR3 reads CASSLTGGSYEQYF. The DNA for the CDR3 is TGTGCCAGCAGCCTCACAGGTGGCTCCTACGAGCAGTACTTC.

This rearrangement joins TRBV14 to TRBJ2-1, with 14 bases matching TRBD2. Germline-derived CDR1 and CDR2 are SGHDN and FVKESK. CDR3 length: 15 amino acids. Unmatched junction bases numbered 4, after V lost 3 bases and J lost 9 bases. As DNA, the CDR3 is TGTGCCAGCAGCCAGGGACTAGCGGGAGAGGGTGAGCAGTTCTTC. Translation gives CASSQGLAGEGEQFF.

As to this clone: The same CDR3 can be traced to other DNA sequences in this sample. The chain links TRBV7-9 to TRBJ2-7; D not certain. Germline V gene data show CDR1 as SEHNR and CDR2 as FQNEAQ (reference sequence). V lost 0 bases, J lost 7 bases, and 4 bases lay in between. The length of the CDR3 is 11 residues. The CDR3 sequence is CASSLAREQYF. The CDR3 DNA follows: TGTGCCAGCAGCTTAGCTAGGGAGCAGTACTTC. Looking up the rest from reference TRBV7-9 and TRBJ2-7 gives the full variable domain: DTGVSQNPRHKITKRGQNVTFRCDPISEHNRLYWYRQTLGQGPEFLTYFQNEAQLEKSRLLSDRFSAERPKGSFSTLEIQRTEQGDSAMYLCASSLAREQYFGPGTRLTVT.

This clone came up once. The CDR3 protein is CASTYNLGTPLYEQYF. For the CDR3, the DNA is TGCGCCAGCACCTATAACCTAGGGACACCTCTCTACGAGCAGTACTTC. The gene calls are TRBV4-1 and TRBJ2-7, with D maybe TRBD1 (6 bases). This CDR3 has 16 amino acids. Germline lookup yields CDR1 MGHRA and CDR2 YSYEKL. V lost 7 bases to trimming and J lost 3 bases, with 22 bases between them.

The rearrangement joins TRBV4-1 to TRBJ2-7, with a tentative D call TRBD2 (5 bases). The CDR3 is 17 amino acids. CDR1 and CDR2 (germline): MGHRA, YSYEKL. V lost 1 base and J 4 bases, leaving 20 bases between the germline ends. The CDR3: CASSQVPRHSVNYEQYF. CDR3 bases: TGCGCCAGCAGCCAAGTTCCCCGGCATAGCGTTAATTACGAGCAGTACTTC.

The chain is built from TRBV15 and TRBJ2-7; no definite D call. V dropped 6 bases and J dropped 0 bases, with 15 bases sitting between them. Germline CDR1 LNHNV, CDR2 YYDKDF (reference sequence). The CDR3 covers 15 residues. The CDR3 is CATREGRVGSYEQYF. The CDR3 coding sequence is TGTGCCACCAGAGAAGGAAGGGTCGGCTCCTACGAGCAGTACTTC.

V is TRBV12-2 and J is TRBJ1-2. TRBV12-2 counts as a pseudogene. The CDR3 has 10 amino acids. Here the CDR3 reads CASRRYGYTF. In DNA form, the CDR3 reads TGTGCAAGTCGCAGATATGGCTACACCTTC.

J is TRBJ2-2 and V is TRBV6-6, with 7 bases identical to TRBD1. The CDR3 length is 14 residues. The trim removed 6 bases at V and 4 bases at J, leaving 5 bases unmatched. Germline CDR1 MNHNY, CDR2 SVGAGI (reference sequence). This CDR3 is CASRSQGSTGELFF. CDR3 nucleotides: TGTGCCAGCAGGTCACAGGGGAGCACCGGGGAGCTGTTTTTT.